This T cell receptor (beta chain) derives from a study of blood T cells in healthy people across ages. Whole-study context: For every two T cells, template switching captured about one barcoded beta molecule.

PCR was performed a second time for about 7 to 12 cycles using a sample-barcoded 5' primer and a J-beta primer mix. Every sample produced at least 2.5 million CDR3-containing paired-end reads. TCRdb ran MiXCR on the 5' RACE reads and lists one entry per CDR3 protein. The sample includes some 1.7 million distinct CDR3 sequences, about 30% of them seen just once. Study findings and constraints: Older individuals had lower TCR beta diversity per million T cells (the decline was roughly linear).

J gave up 7 bases and V 6 bases, and 6 bases lay outside the gene matches. The CDR3 is made up of 13 amino acids. Germline CDR1 SEHNR, CDR2 FQNEAQ (reference sequence). Notes on this clonotype: Its specificity is not known.

The receptor comes from a woman aged 25-40 years in good health. The V gene is TRBV7-9, the J gene TRBJ1-2; 9 nucleotides match TRBD1. Sequenced sample: blood. CDR3 nucleotide sequence: TGTGCCAGCAGATCCGGGACAGGGTTTGGCTACACCTTC. Encoded protein: CASRSGTGFGYTF.